The T cell receptor (beta chain) under discussion was sequenced for a study of blood T cell repertoires in COVID-19. Study information: Collection of acute and convalescent COVID-19 samples took place in the United States, Italy and Spain. From T cells, B-cell-depleted T cells, or PBMCs came the material, which was cDNA or gDNA.

Per the authors' pipeline: Amplification from reference gene primers served as the basis for estimated nucleated cell counts. Assay: immunoSEQ multiplex PCR; the TCRdb copy retains only in-frame clones and omits some. From that table come the V and J calls and clone size; the DNA was used to work out D and trimming. The repertoire has around 200,000 clones, 90% of them found once; the top ten carry about 0.66%. Looked up from germline, CDR1 is MNHEY and CDR2 is SMNVEV (reference sequence). The CDR3 runs to 15 residues. Germline trimming cut 5 bases from V and 4 bases from J; bases unmatched to any gene: 5.

The sequenced material came from peripheral blood. The origin of this receptor is a man between 45 and 60 years old with acute or convalescent COVID-19. The rearrangement uses TRBV27 and TRBJ2-7; 13 bases fit TRBD2. CDR3 coding DNA: TGTGCCAGCAGTCAACTAGCGGGAGGGATTTACGAGCAGTACTTC. The encoded protein is CASSQLAGGIYEQYF.